This TCR beta chain was captured in a study of blood T cell repertoires in COVID-19. Study background: From T cells, B-cell-depleted T cells, or PBMCs came the material, which was cDNA or gDNA.

Concerning this clone itself: Different DNA sequences within this sample yield the same CDR3.

The study recruited people aged about 18 to 90 years across about 25 US areas. Allocation to cohorts depended on clinical history reported by the participants. The germline V gene has CDR1 SNHLY and CDR2 FYNNEI. The length of the CDR3 is 14 residues. V lost 8 bases to trimming and J lost 2 bases; unmatched junction nucleotides: 7. Per the original methods: Researchers report that nucleated cell counts were estimated from reference gene primer amplification. Clones were sequenced by immunoSEQ multiplex PCR, and TCRdb holds only the in-frame ones, with some missing. V and J calls and clone size come straight from that table; D and trimming were deduced from the DNA. The data contain about 300,000 clones, more than 75% of them singletons.

This TCR came from a woman between 18 and 29 years old who had recovered from COVID-19. Sequencing was carried out using PBMCs or T cells enriched from blood (not recorded which). The chain combines TRBV2 with TRBJ1-2; the match to TRBD1 covers 8 bases. CDR3 bases: TGTGCCAGCTCGCCTGGACAGGGCAACTATGGCTACACCTTC. It encodes CASSPGQGNYGYTF.